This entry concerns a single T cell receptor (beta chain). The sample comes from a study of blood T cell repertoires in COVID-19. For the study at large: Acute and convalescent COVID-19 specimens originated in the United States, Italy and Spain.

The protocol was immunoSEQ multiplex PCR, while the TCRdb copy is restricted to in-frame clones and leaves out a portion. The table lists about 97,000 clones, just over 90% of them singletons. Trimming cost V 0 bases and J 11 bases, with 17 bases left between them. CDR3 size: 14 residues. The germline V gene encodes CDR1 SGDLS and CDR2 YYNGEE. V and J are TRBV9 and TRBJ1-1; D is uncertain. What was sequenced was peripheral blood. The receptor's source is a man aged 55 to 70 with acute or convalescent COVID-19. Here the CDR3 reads CASSVAPGFGDAFF. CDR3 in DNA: TGTGCCAGCAGCGTAGCCCCCGGGTTTGGCGACGCTTTCTTT.